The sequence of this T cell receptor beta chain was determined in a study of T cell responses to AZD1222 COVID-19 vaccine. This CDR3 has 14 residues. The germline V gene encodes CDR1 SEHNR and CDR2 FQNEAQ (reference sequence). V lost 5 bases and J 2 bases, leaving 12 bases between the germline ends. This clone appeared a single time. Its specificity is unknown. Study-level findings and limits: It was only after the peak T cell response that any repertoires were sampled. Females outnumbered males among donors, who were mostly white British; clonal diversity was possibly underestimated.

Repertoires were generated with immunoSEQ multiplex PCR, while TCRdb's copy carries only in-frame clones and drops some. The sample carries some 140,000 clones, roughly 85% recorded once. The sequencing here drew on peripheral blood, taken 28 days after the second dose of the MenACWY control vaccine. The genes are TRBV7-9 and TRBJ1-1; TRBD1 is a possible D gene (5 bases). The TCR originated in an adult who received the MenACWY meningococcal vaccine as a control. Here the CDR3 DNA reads TGTGCCAGCAGCCCGATGGGGCGAAACACTGAAGCTTTCTTT. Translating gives CASSPMGRNTEAFF.